This record covers a single T cell receptor beta chain. The antigen is unknown. The sample comes from a study of graft-versus-host responses after intestinal transplantation. Study context: Isolated intestinal, liver-intestinal, or multivisceral transplants had been given to the recipients. Findings and caveats of the study: Marrow from the recipient contained GvH clones, some of which had appeared first in ileum or blood. Peak circulating GvH clone levels were associated with early post-transplant HvG declines.

Data came from immunoSEQ multiplex PCR; TCRdb stores just in-frame clones and leaves some out. The sample records about 41,000 clones, approximately 95% being singletons. V shed 0 bases, J shed 0 bases, and the junction held 5 bases outside the gene matches. This CDR3 spans 16 amino acids. In germline, CDR1 is SGHRS, CDR2 YFSETQ. The sample was unstimulated CD8+ T cells sorted from spleen or lymph node cells, taken before transplant. This receptor was taken from a human donor who was the organ donor for an intestinal transplant. The chain combines TRBV5-1 with TRBJ1-1; 7 bases are shared with TRBD1. CDR3 region: CASSLGQGPMNTEAFF. CDR3 nucleotides: TGCGCCAGCAGCTTGGGACAGGGCCCCATGAACACTGAAGCTTTCTTT.